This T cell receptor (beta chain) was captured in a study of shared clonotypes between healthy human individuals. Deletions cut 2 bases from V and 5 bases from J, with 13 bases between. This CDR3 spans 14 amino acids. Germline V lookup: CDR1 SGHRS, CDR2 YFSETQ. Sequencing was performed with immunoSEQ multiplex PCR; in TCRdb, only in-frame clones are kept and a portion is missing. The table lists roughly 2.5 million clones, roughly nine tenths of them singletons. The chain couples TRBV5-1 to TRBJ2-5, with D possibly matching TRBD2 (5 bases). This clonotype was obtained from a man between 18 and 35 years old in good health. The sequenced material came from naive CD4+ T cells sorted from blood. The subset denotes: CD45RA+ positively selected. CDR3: CASSFGLAHETQYF. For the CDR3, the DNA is TGCGCCAGCAGCTTCGGGCTAGCCCACGAGACCCAGTACTTC.